This entry concerns a single T cell receptor (beta chain). Profiled with immunoSEQ multiplex PCR; TCRdb holds only in-frame clones, not every one. The sample lists over 100,000 clones, roughly 90% occurring once. These data originate in a study of control samples from healthy donors and cancer patients. The ends lost 6 bases at V and 0 bases at J; junction bases unmatched: 8. The CDR3 has 16 amino acids. The germline V gene has CDR1 MNHNY and CDR2 SVGAGI (reference sequence). This chain links TRBV6-6 with TRBJ1-3; 7 positions agree with TRBD1. This sequence was found in a woman between 50 and 59 years old in good health. Source material: blood. The CDR3 region is CASSQGGRVSGNTIYF. CDR3 bases: TGTGCCAGCAGCCAGGGGGGACGGGTCTCTGGAAACACCATATATTTT.